One sample yielded the 18 T cell receptor beta chains listed below, sequenced in a study of technical replicates of blood from a handful of donors. Sequenced by immunoSEQ multiplex PCR; TCRdb stores in-frame clones only, minus some. This table holds 80,000 or so clones, 96% found once. Sequenced material: T cells isolated from PBMCs. The receptors derive from a human donor in good health.

This clone is a singleton in its sample. The genes are TRBV5-1 and TRBJ1-1; TRBD1 matches 9 bases. This CDR3 has 15 amino acids. The germline V gene encodes CDR1 SGHRS and CDR2 YFSETQ. The junction had 9 bases not matched to a gene; V was cut back by 4 bases and J by 5 bases. For the CDR3, the DNA is TGCGCCAGCAGCAATACAGGGACAGGGTTGACTGAAGCTTTCTTT. It translates to CASSNTGTGLTEAFF.

This CDR3 is CASSPPFPRDIQYF. Here the CDR3 DNA reads TGTGCCAGCTCACCACCCTTCCCTCGGGACATTCAGTACTTC. The rearrangement links TRBV18 to TRBJ2-4, with unresolved D. With 0 bases removed from V and 8 bases from J, the gap between germline ends came to 11 bases. Germline assignment: CDR1 KGHSH and CDR2 LQKENI. The length of the CDR3 is 14 residues.

The chain recombines TRBV9 with TRBJ1-2; the D gene is possibly TRBD1 (6 bases). The CDR3 is 13 amino acids. V was pared by 3 bases and J by 8 bases, with 14 bases between. Germline loops: CDR1 SGDLS, CDR2 YYNGEE. The CDR3, as DNA: TGTGCCAGCAGCGAAACAGGGCTCTGGGGCTACACCTTC. Protein sequence: CASSETGLWGYTF.

This clone was recorded only once. The chain is built from TRBV6-5 and TRBJ2-1, with 9 positions matching TRBD1. The V and J ends lost 2 bases and 4 bases, in that order; junction bases with no gene match: 6. The CDR3 consists of 16 residues. Germline V lookup: CDR1 MNHEY, CDR2 SVGAGI. The CDR3 loop is CASSYVGTGFYNEQFF. The DNA of the CDR3 is TGTGCCAGCAGTTACGTGGGGACAGGGTTTTACAATGAGCAGTTCTTC.

The CDR3 loop is CATSRDITSTGELFF. The CDR3 nucleotides are TGTGCCACCAGCAGAGATATCACTAGCACCGGGGAGCTGTTTTTT. This chain links TRBV15 with TRBJ2-2; D possibly corresponds to TRBD2 (5 bases). This CDR3 contains 15 residues. The germline V and J ends were trimmed by 0 bases and 4 bases, with 9 bases remaining between them. CDR1 and CDR2 (germline): LNHNV, YYDKDF (reference sequence). The variable domain in full, with the rest retrieved from reference TRBV15 and TRBJ2-2, is DAMVIQNPRYQVTQFGKPVTLSCSQTLNHNVMYWYQQKSSQAPKLLFHYYDKDFNNEADTPDNFQSRRPNTSFCFLDIRSPGLGDTAMYLCATSRDITSTGELFFGEGSRLTVL.

The V gene is TRBV6-1, the J gene TRBJ2-3; D is unclear. V lost 5 bases and J 2 bases, leaving 11 bases between the germline ends. CDR3 length: 14 residues. Germline CDR1 MNHNS, CDR2 SASEGT. The CDR3 here is CASSLASTTDTQYF. The CDR3 DNA reads TGTGCCAGCAGTTTAGCCAGCACCACAGATACGCAGTATTTT.

For the CDR3, the DNA is TGTGCCAGCAGCTCGACCCGAGGAGGAGATACGCAGTATTTT. Encoded protein: CASSSTRGGDTQYF. The chain joins TRBV13 to TRBJ2-3; D may be TRBD2 (5 bases). CDR3 length: 14 amino acids. Trimming took 4 bases from V and 5 from J, leaving 13 bases between them. Germline assignment: CDR1 PRHDT and CDR2 FYEKMQ (reference sequence).

This clone has only one observation. V usage is TRBV7-8 and J usage is TRBJ2-7; 9 nucleotides line up with TRBD2. This CDR3 spans 14 amino acids. The V gene end was trimmed by 4 bases and the J gene end by 3 bases; junction bases not matched to a gene: 4. Germline CDR1 reads SGHVS; CDR2 reads FQNEAQ. CDR3 DNA: TGTGCCAGCAGCTCCGGGACTAGCTTCTACGAGCAGTACTTC. It specifies CASSSGTSFYEQYF.

The chain couples TRBV18 to TRBJ2-7, with D perhaps matching TRBD1 (6 bases). Trimming cost V 3 bases and J 3 bases, with 9 bases left between them. Germline assignment: CDR1 KGHSH and CDR2 LQKENI. The CDR3 contains 13 residues. This CDR3 is CASSPGQDYEQYF. In DNA, the CDR3 is TGTGCCAGCTCACCGGGACAAGACTACGAGCAGTACTTC.

The V and J genes are TRBV6-4 and TRBJ2-3, with D maybe TRBD1 (6 bases). The CDR3 runs to 16 residues. Trimming took off 6 bases at V and 2 bases at J, with 18 bases between the two ends. From germline, CDR1 is MRHNA and CDR2 SNTAGT. The CDR3 is CASSKDSQGPTDTQYF. The CDR3 nucleotides read TGTGCCAGCAGCAAGGACAGTCAAGGCCCCACAGATACGCAGTATTTT.

The chain joins TRBV12-5 to TRBJ2-1; D uncertain. The CDR3 consists of 12 residues. Germline loops: CDR1 LGHNT, CDR2 FRNRAP. V gave up 0 bases and J gave up 12 bases, with 9 bases separating them. The CDR3, as DNA: TGTGCTAGTGGTTTGGTAACATTACGGCAGTTCTTC. Translation: CASGLVTLRQFF.

This clone was seen only once. V and J are TRBV9 and TRBJ2-7, with a tentative D call TRBD2 (6 bases). Germline V CDR1 and CDR2: SGDLS, YYNGEE. CDR3 length equals 15 residues. Trimming took 3 bases from V and 1 from J, leaving 14 bases between them. The CDR3 is CASSASSGGSYEQYF. The DNA of the CDR3 is TGTGCCAGCAGCGCGAGCTCCGGGGGTTCCTACGAGCAGTACTTC.

The chain has TRBV29-1 and TRBJ2-7; D not certain. Germline loops: CDR1 SQVTM, CDR2 ANQGSEA. Deletions cut 3 bases from V and 7 bases from J, with 16 bases between. The length of the CDR3 is 13 residues. CDR3: CSVEIQVSREQYF. The CDR3 DNA follows: TGCAGCGTTGAGATTCAGGTGTCGCGTGAGCAGTACTTC.

This rearrangement joins TRBV7-8 to TRBJ1-2; D remains unclear. V gave up 1 base and J gave up 3 bases, with 9 bases separating them. CDR1 is SGHVS, CDR2 FQNEAQ, per germline. The CDR3 totals 14 residues. The CDR3 DNA reads as TGTGCCAGCAGCTTAGGTAGGAGTGACTATGGCTACACCTTC. Translating gives CASSLGRSDYGYTF.

The V and J genes are TRBV6-6 and TRBJ2-7; D uncertain. Per germline, CDR1 MNHNY and CDR2 SVGAGI (reference sequence). V was clipped by 6 bases and J by 2 bases, with 14 bases between them. The CDR3 sequence is 14 residues long. CDR3 bases: TGTGCCAGCAGCCTCAAACCGCAGACCTACGAGCAGTACTTC. Amino acid sequence: CASSLKPQTYEQYF.

The chain couples TRBV5-1 to TRBJ2-2; D might be TRBD1 (5 bases). Germline V gene data show CDR1 as SGHRS and CDR2 as YFSETQ. Trimming pared 4 bases from V and 7 bases from J, leaving 14 bases between. This CDR3 region has 14 residues. The CDR3 here is CASSQSTVDGELFF. The CDR3 DNA reads TGCGCCAGCAGCCAGTCGACAGTGGACGGGGAGCTGTTTTTT.

V usage is TRBV27 and J usage is TRBJ2-7; 10 nucleotides match TRBD1. Per germline, CDR1 MNHEY and CDR2 SMNVEV (reference sequence). J lost 2 bases, V lost 4 bases, and 2 bases had no gene match. The CDR3 has 14 amino acids. For the CDR3, the DNA is TGTGCCAGCAGTTCCGGACAGGGGGCCTACGAGCAGTACTTC. Translated: CASSSGQGAYEQYF.

The rearrangement joins TRBV19 to TRBJ1-2; 8 bases are shared with TRBD1. The V gene end was trimmed by 9 bases and the J gene end by 8 bases; junction bases not matched to a gene: 11. This CDR3 region has 13 residues. CDR1 and CDR2 from the germline V gene are LNHDA and SQIVND (reference sequence). The DNA of the CDR3 is TGTGCCAGCGCGGGACAGGCGGGTCTGGGCTACACCTTC. Residues: CASAGQAGLGYTF.